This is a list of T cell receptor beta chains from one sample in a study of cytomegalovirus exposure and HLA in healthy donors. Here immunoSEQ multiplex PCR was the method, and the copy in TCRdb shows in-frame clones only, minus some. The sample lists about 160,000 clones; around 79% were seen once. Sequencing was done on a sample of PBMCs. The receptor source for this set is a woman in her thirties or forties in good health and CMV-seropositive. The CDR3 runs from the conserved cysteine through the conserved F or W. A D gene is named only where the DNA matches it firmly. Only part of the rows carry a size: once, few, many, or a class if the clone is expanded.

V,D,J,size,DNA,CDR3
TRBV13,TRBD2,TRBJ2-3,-,TGTGCCAGCAGCTTTAGGGTCGGACTAGCGGGGGTTACAGATACGCAGTATTTT,CASSFRVGLAGVTDTQYF
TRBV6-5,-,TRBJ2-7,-,TGTGCCAGCAGTTACTCCCCTCGTGGGCCCTACGAGCAGTACTTC,CASSYSPRGPYEQYF
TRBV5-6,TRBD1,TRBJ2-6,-,TGTGCCAGCAGCCCCCCAGGGGGCTCTGGGGCCAACGTCCTGACTTTC,CASSPPGGSGANVLTF
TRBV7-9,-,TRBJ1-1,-,TGTGCCAGCAGCTCTTTTCCCGGGGGGCTGGGCACTGAAGCTTTCTTT,CASSSFPGGLGTEAFF
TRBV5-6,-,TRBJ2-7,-,TGTGCCAGCAGCCCGGCGGCGGGAAGAGAGCAGTACTTC,CASSPAAGREQYF
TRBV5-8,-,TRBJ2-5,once,TGTGCCAGCAGCAGAACTAGGGGGTGGGAGACCCAGTACTTC,CASSRTRGWETQYF
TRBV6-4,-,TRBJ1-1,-,TGTGCCAGCAGTGCCGCTGCGATGAACACTGAAGCTTTCTTT,CASSAAAMNTEAFF
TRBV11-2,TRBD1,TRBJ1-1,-,TGTGCCAGCAGCTCCTACATGACAGGGATGAACACTGAAGCTTTCTTT,CASSSYMTGMNTEAFF
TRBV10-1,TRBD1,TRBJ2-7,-,TGCGCCAGCAGCCATGCCGGGACAGGCCTCTCCGGACAGTACTTC,CASSHAGTGLSGQYF
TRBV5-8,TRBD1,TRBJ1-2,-,TGTGCCAGCAGCCGCCGGGACAGGGGATACGATGGCTACACCTTC,CASSRRDRGYDGYTF
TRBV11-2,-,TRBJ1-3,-,TGTGCCAGCAGCTTAGAAGGGACACACTCTGGAAACACCATATATTTT,CASSLEGTHSGNTIYF
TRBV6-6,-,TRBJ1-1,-,TGTGCCAGCAGTTACGGTATGGAGACTGAAGCTTTCTTT,CASSYGMETEAFF
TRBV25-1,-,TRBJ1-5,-,TGTGCCAGCAGTACCTCGGGGGGCCAGCCCCAGCATTTT,CASSTSGGQPQHF
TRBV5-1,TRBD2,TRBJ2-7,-,TGCGCCAGCACCGGGGAGGGTAGCGGGTCCCCCTACGAGCGGTACTTC,CASTGEGSGSPYERYF
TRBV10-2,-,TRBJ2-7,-,TGCGCCAGCACCCTTGACAGGAGAGTCCACGAGCAGTACTTC,CASTLDRRVHEQYF
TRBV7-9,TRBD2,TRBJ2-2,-,TGTGCCAGCAGCCCGACTAGCGGGAGGGCCGTCGGGGAGCTGTTTTTT,CASSPTSGRAVGELFF
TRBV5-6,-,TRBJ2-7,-,TGTGCCAGCAGCTTGGTACAGGCCACCTACGAGCAGTACTTC,CASSLVQATYEQYF
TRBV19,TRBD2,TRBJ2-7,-,TGTGCCAGTAGTATAAAGGGACTAGCGGGAGCCCCCTTCCTTTACGAGCAGTACTTC,CASSIKGLAGAPFLYEQYF
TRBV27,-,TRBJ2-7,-,TGTGCCAGGGAACTGGACAGGAGGGCGTACGAGCAGTACTTC,CARELDRRAYEQYF
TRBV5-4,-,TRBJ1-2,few,TGTGCCAGCAGCTCTCCCGGGGGGTGGGCTATCTATGGCTACACCTTC,CASSSPGGWAIYGYTF
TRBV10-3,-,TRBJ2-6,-,TGTGCCATCAGTCAAAATACAGCTGGGGCCAACGTCCTGACTTTC,CAISQNTAGANVLTF
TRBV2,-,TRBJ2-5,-,TGTGCCTCGGGGGGCCCGGAGACCCAGTACTTC,CASGGPETQYF
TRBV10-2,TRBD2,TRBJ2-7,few,TGCGCCAGCAGTGACCTAAGCGGGAACGTTTACGAGCAGTACTTC,CASSDLSGNVYEQYF
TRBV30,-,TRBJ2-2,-,TGTGCCTGGGCCCGATCCAAGATTAGAGACACCGGGGAGCTGTTTTTT,CAWARSKIRDTGELFF
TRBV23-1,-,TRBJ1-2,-,TGCGCCAGCAGTCAATTATTTAAAAGGATTGGGGAGCGCTATGGCTACACCTTC,CASSQLFKRIGERYGYTF
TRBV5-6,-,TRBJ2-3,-,TGTGCCAGCAGCTTGGTGGTCGAGGGGGGGAGCACAGATACGCAGTATTTT,CASSLVVEGGSTDTQYF
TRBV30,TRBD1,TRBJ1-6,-,TGTGCCTGGAGGGGGGGACAGGTGCAATATAATTCACCCCTCCACTTT,CAWRGGQVQYNSPLHF
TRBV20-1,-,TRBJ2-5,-,TGCAGTGCTCTCCAAGAGACCCAGTACTTC,CSALQETQYF
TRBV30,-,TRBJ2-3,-,TGTGCCTGGAGTCAGGGGTCAGGAGATACGCAGTATTTT,CAWSQGSGDTQYF
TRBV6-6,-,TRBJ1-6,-,TGTGCCAGCAGACCCAACGGGGGTGAATCACCCCTCCACTTT,CASRPNGGESPLHF
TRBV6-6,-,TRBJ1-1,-,TGTGCCAGCAGTTCTAGCCGGGGGGGCGGAAACACTGAAGCTTTCTTT,CASSSSRGGGNTEAFF
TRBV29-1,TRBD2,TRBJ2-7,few,TGCAGCGTTCCCGGGACTAGCGGATACGAGCAGTACTTC,CSVPGTSGYEQYF
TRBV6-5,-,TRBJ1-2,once,TGTGCCAGCAGACCAAGTGGAGGTAACTATGGCTACACCTTC,CASRPSGGNYGYTF
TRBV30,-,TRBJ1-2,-,TGTGCCTGGAGTGCACCTAACAGGGAGGGTGGCTACACCTTC,CAWSAPNREGGYTF
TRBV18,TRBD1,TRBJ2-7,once,TGTGCCAGCTCACCCCCGAGGGTCAGGGGGCTCGGGGAGCAGTACTTC,CASSPPRVRGLGEQYF
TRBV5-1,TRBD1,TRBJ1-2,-,TGCGCCAGCAGCCGTACTCCGGGACAGGGAGGAACGAACTATGGCTACACCTTC,CASSRTPGQGGTNYGYTF